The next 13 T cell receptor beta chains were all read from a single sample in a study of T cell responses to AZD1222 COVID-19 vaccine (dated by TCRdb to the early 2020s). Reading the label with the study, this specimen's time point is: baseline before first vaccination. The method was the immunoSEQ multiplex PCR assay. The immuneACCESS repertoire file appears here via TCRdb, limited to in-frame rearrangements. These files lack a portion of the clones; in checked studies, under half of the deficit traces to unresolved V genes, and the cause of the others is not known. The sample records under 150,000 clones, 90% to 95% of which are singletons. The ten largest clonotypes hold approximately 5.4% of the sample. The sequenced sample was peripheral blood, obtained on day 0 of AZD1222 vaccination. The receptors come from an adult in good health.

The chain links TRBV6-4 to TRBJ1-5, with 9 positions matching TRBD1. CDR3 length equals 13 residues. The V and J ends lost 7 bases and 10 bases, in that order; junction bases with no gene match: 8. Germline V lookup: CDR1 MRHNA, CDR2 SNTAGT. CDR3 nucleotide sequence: TGTGCCAGCATCAGGACAGGGGCATGTCCCCAGCATTTT. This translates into CASIRTGACPQHF.

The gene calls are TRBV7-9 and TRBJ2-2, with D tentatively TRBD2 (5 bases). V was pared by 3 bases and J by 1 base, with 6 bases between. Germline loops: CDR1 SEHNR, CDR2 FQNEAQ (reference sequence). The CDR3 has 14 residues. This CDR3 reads CASSFRGNTGELFF. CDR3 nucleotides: TGTGCCAGCAGCTTTCGGGGGAACACCGGGGAGCTGTTTTTT.

The CDR3 reads CASSAGGAGVTEAFF. DNA for the CDR3: TGTGCCAGCAGTGCAGGGGGCGCCGGGGTCACTGAAGCTTTCTTT. The rearrangement uses TRBV2 and TRBJ1-1; TRBD1 agrees at 8 bases. Germline lookup yields CDR1 SNHLY and CDR2 FYNNEI. V lost 4 bases to trimming and J lost 4 bases; unmatched junction nucleotides: 8. The CDR3 runs 15 residues.

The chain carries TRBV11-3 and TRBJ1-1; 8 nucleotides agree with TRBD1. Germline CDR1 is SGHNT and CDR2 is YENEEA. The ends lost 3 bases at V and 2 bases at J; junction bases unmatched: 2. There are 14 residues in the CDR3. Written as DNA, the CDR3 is TGTGCCAGCAGCTTTGGACAGGGCAACACTGAAGCTTTCTTT. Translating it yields CASSFGQGNTEAFF. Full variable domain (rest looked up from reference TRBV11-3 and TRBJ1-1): EAGVVQSPRYKIIEKKQPVAFWCNPISGHNTLYWYLQNLGQGPELLIRYENEEAVDDSQLPKDRFSAERLKGVDSTLKIQPAELGDSAVYLCASSFGQGNTEAFFGQGTRLTVV.

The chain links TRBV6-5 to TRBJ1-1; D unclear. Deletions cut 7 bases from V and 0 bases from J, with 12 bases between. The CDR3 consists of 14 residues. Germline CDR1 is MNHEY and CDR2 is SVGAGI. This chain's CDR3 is CASKEALMNTEAFF. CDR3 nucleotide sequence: TGTGCCAGCAAGGAGGCGCTCATGAACACTGAAGCTTTCTTT.

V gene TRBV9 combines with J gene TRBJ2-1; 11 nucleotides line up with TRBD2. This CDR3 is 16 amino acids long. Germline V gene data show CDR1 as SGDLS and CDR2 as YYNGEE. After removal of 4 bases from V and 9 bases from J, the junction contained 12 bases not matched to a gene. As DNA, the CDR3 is TGTGCCAGCAGCTCCGTGGGGCTAGCGGGAGGACCTGAGCAGTTCTTC. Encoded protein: CASSSVGLAGGPEQFF.

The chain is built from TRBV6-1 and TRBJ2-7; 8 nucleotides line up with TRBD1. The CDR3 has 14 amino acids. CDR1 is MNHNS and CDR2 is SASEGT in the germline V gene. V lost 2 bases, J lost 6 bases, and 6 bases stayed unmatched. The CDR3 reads CASSEQGASSEQYF. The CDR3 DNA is TGTGCCAGCAGTGAACAGGGGGCTTCTTCCGAGCAGTACTTC.

The CDR3 is CASSLSTGEYSPLHF. CDR3 nucleotide sequence: TGTGCCAGCAGCTTATCCACAGGGGAATATTCACCCCTCCACTTT. The chain uses TRBV7-6 and TRBJ1-6; 7 bases line up with TRBD1. V dropped 2 bases and J dropped 8; count of bases not matched to a gene: 6. Germline CDR1 and CDR2: SGHVS and FNYEAQ. The CDR3 is 15 residues long. Filled out from reference TRBV7-6 and TRBJ1-6, the complete variable domain reads GAGVSQSPRYKVTKRGQDVALRCDPISGHVSLYWYRQALGQGPEFLTYFNYEAQQDKSGLPNDRFSAERPEGSISTLTIQRTEQRDSAMYRCASSLSTGEYSPLHFGNGTRLTVT.

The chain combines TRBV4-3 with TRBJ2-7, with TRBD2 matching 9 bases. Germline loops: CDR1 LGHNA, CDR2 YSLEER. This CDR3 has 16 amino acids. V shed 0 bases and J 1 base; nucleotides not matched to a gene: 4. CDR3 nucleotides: TGCGCCAGCAGCCAAGATCCTAGCGGGACGTCCTACGAGCAGTACTTC. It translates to CASSQDPSGTSYEQYF.

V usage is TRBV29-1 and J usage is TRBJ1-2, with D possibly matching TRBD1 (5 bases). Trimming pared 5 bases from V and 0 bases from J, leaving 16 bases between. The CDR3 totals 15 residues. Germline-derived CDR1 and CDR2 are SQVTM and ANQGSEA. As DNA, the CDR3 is TGCAGCGTTCCACCGACAGCTCTAGCTAACTATGGCTACACCTTC. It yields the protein CSVPPTALANYGYTF.

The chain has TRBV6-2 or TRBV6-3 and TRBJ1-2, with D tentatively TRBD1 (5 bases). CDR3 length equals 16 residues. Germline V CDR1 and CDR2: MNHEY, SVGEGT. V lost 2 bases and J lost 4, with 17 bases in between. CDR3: CASSYPTGRLTYGYTF. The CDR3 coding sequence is TGTGCCAGCAGTTACCCCACAGGTCGTCTCACCTATGGCTACACCTTC.

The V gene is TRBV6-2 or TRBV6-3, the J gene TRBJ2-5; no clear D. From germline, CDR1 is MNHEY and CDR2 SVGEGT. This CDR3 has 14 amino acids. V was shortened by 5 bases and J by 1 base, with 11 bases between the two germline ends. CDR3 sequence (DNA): TGTGCCAGCAGTCGGACGAGTCTCCAAGAGACCCAGTACTTC. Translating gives CASSRTSLQETQYF.

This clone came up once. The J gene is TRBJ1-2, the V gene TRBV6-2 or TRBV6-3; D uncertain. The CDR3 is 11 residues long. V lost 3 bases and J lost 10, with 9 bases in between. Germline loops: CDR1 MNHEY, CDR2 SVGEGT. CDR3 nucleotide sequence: TGTGCCAGCAGTTATCTTTGGGACTACACCTTC. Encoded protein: CASSYLWDYTF.